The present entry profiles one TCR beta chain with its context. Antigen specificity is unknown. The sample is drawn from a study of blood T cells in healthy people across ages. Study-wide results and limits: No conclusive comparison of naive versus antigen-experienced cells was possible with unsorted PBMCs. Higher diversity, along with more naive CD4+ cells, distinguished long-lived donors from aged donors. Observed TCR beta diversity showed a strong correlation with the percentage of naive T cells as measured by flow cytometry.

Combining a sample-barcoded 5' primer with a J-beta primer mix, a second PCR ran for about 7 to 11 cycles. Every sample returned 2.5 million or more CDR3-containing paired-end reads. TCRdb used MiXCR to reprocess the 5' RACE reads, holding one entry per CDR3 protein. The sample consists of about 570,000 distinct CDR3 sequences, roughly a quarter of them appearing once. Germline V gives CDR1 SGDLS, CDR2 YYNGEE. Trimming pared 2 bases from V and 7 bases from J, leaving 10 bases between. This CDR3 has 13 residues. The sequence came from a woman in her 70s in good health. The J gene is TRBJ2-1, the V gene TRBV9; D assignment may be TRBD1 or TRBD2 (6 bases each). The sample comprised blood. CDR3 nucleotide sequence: TGTGCCAGCAGCGTCCGGGGGCGGAATGAGCAGTTCTTC. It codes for CASSVRGRNEQFF.